The T cell receptor (beta chain) described here comes from a study of blood T cell repertoires in COVID-19. Overall study context: The United States, Italy and Spain provided the acute and convalescent COVID-19 samples. PBMCs, B-cell-depleted T cells, or T cells were the source of the cDNA or gDNA that made up the material.

CDR1 and CDR2 from the germline V gene are MNHEY and SVGEGT. Deletions cut 4 bases from V and 8 bases from J, with 15 bases between. The CDR3 covers 15 residues. Authors' data handling: Researchers report that nucleated cell counts were estimated from reference gene primer amplification. The assay was immunoSEQ multiplex PCR, and TCRdb's table has in-frame clones only and misses some. Clone size and V and J calls were adopted from that table, with D and trimming inferred from the DNA. The profile shows about 480,000 clones, about nine tenths of them singletons. Patients from Seattle were sampled longitudinally, starting during active infection.

This chain links TRBV6-2 or TRBV6-3 with TRBJ1-6; D is ambiguous. The receptor was derived from a woman aged 45-59 years with COVID-19, enrolled during active disease. Sequencing was performed on peripheral blood. The chain's CDR3 is CASSSPSVVDSPLHF. CDR3 DNA sequence: TGTGCCAGCAGTTCCCCTTCGGTTGTTGATTCACCCCTCCACTTT.